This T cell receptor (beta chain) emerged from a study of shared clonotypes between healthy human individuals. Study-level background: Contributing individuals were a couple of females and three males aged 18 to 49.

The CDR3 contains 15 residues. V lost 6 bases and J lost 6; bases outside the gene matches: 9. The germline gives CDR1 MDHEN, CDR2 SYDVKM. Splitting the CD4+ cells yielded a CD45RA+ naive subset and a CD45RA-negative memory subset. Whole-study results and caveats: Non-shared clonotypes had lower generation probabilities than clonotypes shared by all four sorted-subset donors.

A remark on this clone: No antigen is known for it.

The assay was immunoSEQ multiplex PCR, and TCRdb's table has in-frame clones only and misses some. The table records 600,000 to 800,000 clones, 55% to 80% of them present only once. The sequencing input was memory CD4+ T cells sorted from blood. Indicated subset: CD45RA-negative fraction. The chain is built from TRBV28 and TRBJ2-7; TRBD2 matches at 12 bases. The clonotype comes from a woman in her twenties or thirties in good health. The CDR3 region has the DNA TGTGCCAGCAGCCAACGACCGGGACTAGCGGGCGAGCAGTACTTC. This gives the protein CASSQRPGLAGEQYF.